This T cell receptor (beta chain) stems from a study of OX40 agonist ivuxolimab in advanced cancers. Study-level points and caveats: The study found that CD8+ T cells averaged more expanded clones than CD4+. Relatively little clonal expansion, among the lowest observed, appeared in partial responders at 0.1-3.0 mg/kg.

This clone was observed once. Its matching antigen is unknown. The CDR3 extends over 18 amino acids. Germline CDR1 and CDR2: KGHSH and LQKENI. With 3 bases removed from V and 4 bases from J, the gap between germline ends came to 25 bases. Method: immunoSEQ multiplex PCR; TCRdb's copy keeps in-frame clones and lacks some. This sample has about 90,000 clones, with about 87% found just once. Here the sequenced sample was CD4+ or CD8+ T cells sorted from blood, taken in a trial of the OX40 agonist ivuxolimab. The chain joins TRBV18 to TRBJ2-7; D is unclear. The sequence derives from an adult with an advanced solid tumor such as melanoma, head and neck, liver or kidney cancer. CDR3 coding DNA: TGTGCCAGCTCACCGACCGGACGGAAGACCCACCGATTTTACGAGCAGTACTTC. This codes for CASSPTGRKTHRFYEQYF.